This T cell receptor (beta chain) originates from a study of CD8+CD57+ T cells in acquired aplastic anemia. Patients picked for sequencing had shown CD8+CD57+ cell expansion detected by flow cytometry. The diagnosis in all patients was severe acquired aplastic anemia. Genomic DNA constituted the template upon which TCR beta VDJ and CDR3 profiling was performed. Via MiXCR, TCRdb re-called the reads, giving one row per CDR3 protein. The table has over 150,000 distinct CDR3 sequences, around 50% seen once. This clonotype was counted at least ten times. Germline V lookup: CDR1 SGHRS, CDR2 YFSETQ. The CDR3 sequence is 16 residues long. The germline V and J ends were trimmed by 0 bases and 4 bases, with 13 bases remaining between them.

Sample: sorted CD4+, CD8+, or CD8+CD57+ T cells (not recorded which) from PBMCs. The chain uses TRBV5-1 and TRBJ2-2; no clear D gene. The source is a human donor with aplastic anemia. CDR3 sequence reads: CASSLAPQTGTGELFF. The CDR3 bases are TGCGCCAGCAGCTTGGCTCCCCAGACCGGCACCGGGGAGCTGTTTTTT.